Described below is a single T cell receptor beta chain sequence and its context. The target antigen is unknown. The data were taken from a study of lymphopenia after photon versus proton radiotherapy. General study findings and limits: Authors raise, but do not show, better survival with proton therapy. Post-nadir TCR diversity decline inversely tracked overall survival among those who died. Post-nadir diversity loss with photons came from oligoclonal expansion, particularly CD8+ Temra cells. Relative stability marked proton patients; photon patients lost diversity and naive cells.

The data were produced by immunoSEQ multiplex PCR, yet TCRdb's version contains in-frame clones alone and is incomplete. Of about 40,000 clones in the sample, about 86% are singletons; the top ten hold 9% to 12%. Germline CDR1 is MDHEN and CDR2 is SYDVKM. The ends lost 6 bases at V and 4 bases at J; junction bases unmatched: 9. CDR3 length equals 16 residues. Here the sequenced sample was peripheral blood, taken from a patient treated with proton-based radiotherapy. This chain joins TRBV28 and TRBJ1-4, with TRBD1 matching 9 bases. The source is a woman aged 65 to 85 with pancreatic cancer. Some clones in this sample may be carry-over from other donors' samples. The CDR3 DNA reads TGTGCCAGCAGGCCTACCGGGACAGGGTATAATGAAAAACTGTTTTTT. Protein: CASRPTGTGYNEKLFF.